One sample yielded the 27 T cell receptor beta chains listed below, sequenced in a study of spatial heterogeneity in lung cancer. The time point denotes: sample taken at primary tumor resection. Each CDR3 protein is one row after TCRdb ran MiXCR on the 5' RACE reads. This sample has approximately 92,000 distinct CDR3 sequences, with approximately 12% found just once. The source was PBMCs, collected at surgery. Receptors originate from a male donor with early-stage non-small cell lung cancer.

This clonotype occurred a few times. The J gene is TRBJ2-1, the V gene TRBV9; D uncertain. V lost 4 bases to trimming and J lost 0 bases, with 14 bases between them. Germline-derived CDR1 and CDR2 are SGDLS and YYNGEE. This CDR3 is built from 16 residues. The CDR3 DNA reads TGTGCCAGCAGCAGGGCGGTTATAAGCTCCTACAATGAGCAGTTCTTC. Residues: CASSRAVISSYNEQFF.

This clonotype was recorded a few times. J is TRBJ2-1 and V is TRBV4-3; D is possibly TRBD2 (7 bases). V lost 0 bases to trimming and J lost 7 bases, with 13 bases between them. The CDR3 has 15 amino acids. Germline V gene data show CDR1 as LGHNA and CDR2 as YSLEER. The CDR3 DNA reads as TGCGCCAGCAGCCAAGATACGGGGGGCTGGAATGAGCAGTTCTTC. It specifies CASSQDTGGWNEQFF.

The chain employs TRBV27 and TRBJ2-7; 15 bases agree with TRBD2. The CDR3 has 17 amino acids. CDR1 is MNHEY, CDR2 SMNVEV, per germline (reference sequence). V shed 4 bases and J 1 base; nucleotides not matched to a gene: 5. In DNA, the CDR3 is TGTGCCAGCAGTTCCCCTGGACTAGCGGGGGGGTCCTACGAGCAGTACTTC. Its translation: CASSSPGLAGGSYEQYF.

The sample holds a few counts of this clonotype. The rearrangement joins TRBV7-2 to TRBJ2-3; D remains ambiguous. V lost 3 bases and J 0 bases, leaving 7 bases between the germline ends. Germline loops: CDR1 SGHTA, CDR2 FQGNSA. The CDR3 sequence is 14 residues long. CDR3 region: CASSFLKSTDTQYF. In nucleotides, the CDR3 is TGTGCCAGCAGCTTTCTAAAGAGCACAGATACGCAGTATTTT.

This clonotype has a handful of counts. This rearrangement joins TRBV18 to TRBJ2-7; TRBD2 might be the D (6 bases). The CDR3 length is 13 residues. The V end lost 3 bases, the J end lost 2 bases, and 8 bases lay between the germline ends. Germline CDR1 reads KGHSH; CDR2 reads LQKENI. The CDR3 DNA reads as TGTGCCAGCTCACCGGGACTCCCCTACGAGCAGTACTTC. Its protein is CASSPGLPYEQYF.

This chain links TRBV7-2 with TRBJ2-3, with D possibly TRBD2 on 6 matching bases. The V gene lost 1 base and the J gene lost 0 bases, with 11 bases spanning the gap. The CDR3 length is 16 residues. Germline V gene lookup returns CDR1 SGHTA and CDR2 FQGNSA. The CDR3 coding sequence is TGTGCCAGCAGCTTAGGAGCCAGCGGGAGCACAGATACGCAGTATTTT. It specifies CASSLGASGSTDTQYF.

This chain uses TRBV29-1 with TRBJ1-2, with D perhaps matching TRBD1 (6 bases). This CDR3 is 14 amino acids long. Germline assignment: CDR1 SQVTM and CDR2 ANQGSEA. Trimming pared 7 bases from V and 3 bases from J, leaving 18 bases between. CDR3 region: CSAVSGGADYGYTF. CDR3 DNA: TGCAGCGCCGTCTCGGGGGGCGCGGACTATGGCTACACCTTC. The full variable domain, completed using reference TRBV29-1 and TRBJ1-2, is SAVISQKPSRDICQRGTSLTIQCQVDSQVTMMFWYRQQPGQSLTLIATANQGSEATYESGFVIDKFPISRPNLTFSTLTVSNMSPEDSSIYLCSAVSGGADYGYTFGSGTRLTVV.

This clonotype was seen many times. The chain uses TRBV29-1 and TRBJ1-1; 9 bases are shared with TRBD1. The J segment lost 0 bases and the V segment lost 8 bases, leaving 16 bases of the junction unmatched. Germline values: CDR1 SQVTM, CDR2 ANQGSEA. The length of the CDR3 is 17 residues. The CDR3 sequence: CSYADNRDREMNTEAFF. In DNA form, the CDR3 reads TGCAGCTATGCCGATAACCGGGACAGGGAAATGAACACTGAAGCTTTCTTT.

This clonotype came up many times. This chain uses TRBV28 with TRBJ2-1; 7 bases are shared with TRBD1. CDR1 MDHEN and CDR2 SYDVKM come from the germline V gene. The CDR3 spans 15 residues. With V trimmed by 6 bases and J by 4 bases, 9 bases remained unmatched. CDR3 sequence reads: CASSSTGVGYNEQFF. CDR3 bases: TGTGCCAGCAGCAGTACAGGGGTTGGATACAATGAGCAGTTCTTC. Supplemented by reference TRBV28 and TRBJ2-1, the full variable domain reads DVKVTQSSRYLVKRTGEKVFLECVQDMDHENMFWYRQDPGLGLRLIYFSYDVKMKEKGDIPEGYSVSREKKERFSLILESASTNQTSMYLCASSSTGVGYNEQFFGPGTRLTVL.

This chain links TRBV2 with TRBJ1-4; D remains ambiguous. The V end lost 6 bases, the J end lost 8 bases, and 10 bases lay between the germline ends. The CDR3 totals 12 residues. Germline assignment: CDR1 SNHLY and CDR2 FYNNEI. Here the CDR3 reads CASRRGYEKLFF. For the CDR3, the DNA is TGTGCCAGCAGGCGAGGGTACGAAAAACTGTTTTTT.

This clonotype was counted between two and nine times. The chain uses TRBV6-2 or TRBV6-3 and TRBJ2-1, with 7 nucleotides matching TRBD1. Trimming cost V 4 bases and J 3 bases; bases outside gene matches: 9. Germline loops: CDR1 MNHEY, CDR2 SVGEGT. This CDR3 is built from 16 residues. This CDR3 is CASSSTGQSDYNEQFF. DNA for the CDR3: TGTGCCAGCAGTTCGACGGGACAGAGCGACTACAATGAGCAGTTCTTC.

This rearrangement joins TRBV6-6 to TRBJ1-1; D gene ambiguous. Germline V gene lookup returns CDR1 MNHNY and CDR2 SVGAGI (reference sequence). Trimming took off 7 bases at V and 3 bases at J, with 12 bases between the two ends. The CDR3 spans 13 residues. The CDR3 is CASNLRWDTEAFF. In DNA form, the CDR3 reads TGTGCCAGCAACCTCCGTTGGGACACTGAAGCTTTCTTT.

The chain has TRBV12-3 or TRBV12-4 and TRBJ2-3; 7 nucleotides agree with TRBD2. There are 15 residues in the CDR3. With V trimmed by 6 bases and J by 0 bases, 6 bases remained unmatched. CDR3 region: CASSRSGISTDTQYF. CDR3 nucleotide sequence: TGTGCCAGCAGCCGCAGCGGGATAAGCACAGATACGCAGTATTTT.

The gene calls are TRBV12-3 or TRBV12-4 and TRBJ2-5, with 10 nucleotides matching TRBD2. The CDR3 contains 15 residues. The trim removed 5 bases at V and 7 bases at J, leaving 10 bases unmatched. CDR3 nucleotides: TGTGCCAGCAGTCCTGAAGCGGGAGGGCCCGGGACCCAGTACTTC. Translating it yields CASSPEAGGPGTQYF.

The chain links TRBV29-1 to TRBJ2-5, with D possibly being TRBD1 (5 bases). Trimming left V 3 bases short and J 2 bases short, with 10 bases between. This CDR3 comprises 13 residues. Germline loops: CDR1 SQVTM, CDR2 ANQGSEA. CDR3: CSVDQSGQETQYF. The DNA of the CDR3 is TGCAGCGTTGATCAATCAGGGCAAGAGACCCAGTACTTC.

This clonotype has a handful of counts. The rearrangement joins TRBV6-5 to TRBJ1-1; 8 positions agree with TRBD1. Germline V gene sequence: CDR1 MNHEY, CDR2 SVGAGI. This CDR3 region has 13 residues. The ends lost 6 bases at V and 7 bases at J; junction bases unmatched: 7. CDR3 sequence (DNA): TGTGCCAGCAGCCGTGGACAGGGAAGTGAAGCTTTCTTT. It codes for CASSRGQGSEAFF.

This clonotype was seen more than once but under ten times. V and J are TRBV5-1 and TRBJ2-7; 8 nucleotides line up with TRBD1. Trimming took 3 bases from V and 3 from J; bases not matched to a gene: 5. CDR1 is SGHRS and CDR2 is YFSETQ in the germline V gene. CDR3 length: 14 amino acids. The CDR3 reads CASSSTQGGYEQYF. DNA of the CDR3: TGCGCCAGCAGCTCGACACAGGGGGGCTACGAGCAGTACTTC.

At least ten counts were recorded for this clonotype. One end of the junction is discordant with germline, which a read error may explain. The chain couples TRBV6-2 or TRBV6-3 to TRBJ1-4, with D hard to call. This CDR3 comprises 14 residues. Germline V gene sequence: CDR1 MNHEY, CDR2 SVGEGT. The CDR3 region has the DNA TGTGCCAGCAGCTCAGGATGGGCGAATGGAAAACTGTTTTTT. Protein: CASSSGWANGKLFF.

The chain has TRBV15 and TRBJ2-5; 12 bases are a match to TRBD1. Germline V gene lookup returns CDR1 LNHNV and CDR2 YYDKDF (reference sequence). This CDR3 is 15 amino acids long. Trimming at V came to 0 bases and at J to 8 bases, leaving 4 bases not matched to a gene. This chain's CDR3 is CATSRETGQGATQYF. In nucleotides, the CDR3 is TGTGCCACCAGCAGAGAAACGGGACAGGGGGCAACCCAGTACTTC.

This clonotype was picked up many times. The CDR3 sequence is CASSDDIFSTDTQYF. CDR3 in DNA: TGTGCCAGCAGCGACGACATCTTCTCCACAGATACGCAGTATTTT. The J gene is TRBJ2-3, the V gene TRBV9, with unresolved D. Germline V gene data show CDR1 as SGDLS and CDR2 as YYNGEE. This CDR3 is built from 15 residues. V was pared by 3 bases and J by 2 bases, with 13 bases between.

This clonotype was found a few times. The chain links TRBV20-1 to TRBJ1-2; D is uncertain. This CDR3 has 14 amino acids. Trimming pared 3 bases from V and 3 bases from J, leaving 14 bases between. Germline V gives CDR1 DFQATT, CDR2 SNEGSKA (reference sequence). The CDR3: CSASRNAGYYGYTF. As DNA, the CDR3 is TGCAGTGCTAGCCGAAATGCAGGTTACTATGGCTACACCTTC.

V is TRBV6-5 and J is TRBJ2-7; 11 bases are a match to TRBD2. The CDR3 has 17 residues. Trimming cost V 6 bases and J 2 bases; bases outside gene matches: 12. Germline CDR1 and CDR2: MNHEY and SVGAGI. This CDR3 is CASSELAGDIRAYEQYF. CDR3 coding DNA: TGTGCCAGCAGCGAACTAGCGGGGGATATTCGCGCCTACGAGCAGTACTTC.

The chain is built from TRBV20-1 and TRBJ2-7; 9 positions agree with TRBD1. The CDR3 is 13 residues long. Trimming took 6 bases from V and 3 from J; bases not matched to a gene: 6. From germline, CDR1 is DFQATT and CDR2 SNEGSKA (reference sequence). CDR3 protein: CSAGTGRFYEQYF. The CDR3 DNA reads as TGCAGTGCCGGGACAGGGAGGTTCTACGAGCAGTACTTC.

V is TRBV4-1 and J is TRBJ1-6; possible D gene TRBD1, 6 bases. Deletions cut 4 bases from V and 13 bases from J, with 17 bases between. This CDR3 is 14 amino acids long. Per germline, CDR1 MGHRA and CDR2 YSYEKL. The CDR3 region is CASSLHGDKIPLHF. For the CDR3, the DNA is TGCGCCAGCAGCCTACATGGGGACAAGATTCCCCTCCACTTT.

This clonotype has only one observation. The rearrangement joins TRBV20-1 to TRBJ2-1, with 10 bases that match TRBD2. CDR1 is DFQATT and CDR2 is SNEGSKA in the germline V gene (reference sequence). Trimming removed 3 bases from V and 7 bases from J; junction bases left unmatched: 6. This CDR3 is 14 amino acids long. CDR3 in amino acids: CSASWTSGHNEQFF. The CDR3, as DNA: TGCAGTGCTAGTTGGACTAGCGGCCATAATGAGCAGTTCTTC.

This clonotype was counted a single time. V and J are TRBV7-2 and TRBJ2-3, with 9 bases matching TRBD1. The CDR3 contains 14 residues. From germline, CDR1 is SGHTA and CDR2 FQGNSA. V shed 5 bases and J 5 bases; nucleotides not matched to a gene: 5. The CDR3 sequence is CASSLGTGRDTQYF. The CDR3 DNA sequence: TGTGCCAGCAGCCTAGGGACAGGGCGAGATACGCAGTATTTT.

The chain carries TRBV10-3 and TRBJ2-7, with D perhaps TRBD2 (6 bases). The V gene lost 3 bases and the J gene lost 6 bases, with 21 bases spanning the gap. The germline gives CDR1 ENHRY, CDR2 SYGVKD. This CDR3 region has 16 residues. Here the CDR3 DNA reads TGTGCCATCAGTGATAACATTGGGAGGAAAGTTACCGAGCAGTACTTC. Its translation is CAISDNIGRKVTEQYF.